Listed below are T cell receptor beta chains from one sample, sequenced in a study of T cells in Graves' hyperthyroidism and ophthalmopathy. Each CDR3 protein gets one entry after TCRdb re-called the multiplex PCR reads with MiXCR. The data contain about 380,000 distinct CDR3 sequences, around 13% of them singletons. Sequencing was done on a sample of blood. The receptors originated from a woman in her 30s with Graves' ophthalmopathy. CDR3s include the opening cysteine and the closing phenylalanine or tryptophan. D genes are given only for firm matches. Clone size is given for some rows only: seen once, a few or many times, or a class if the clone is expanded.

clone_size: many; d_call: NA; v_call: TRBV9; j_call: TRBJ1-1; cdr3_nt: TGTGCCAGCAGCGAGATAATAGGAAACACTGAAGCTTTCTTT; cdr3_aa: CASSEIIGNTEAFF
clone_size: NA; d_call: TRBD2; v_call: TRBV5-1; j_call: TRBJ2-1; cdr3_nt: TGCGCCAGCAGCCGGGAGGTAGCGGGGGGGCCCCTGCGGCAGTTCTTC; cdr3_aa: CASSREVAGGPLRQFF
clone_size: many; d_call: TRBD2; v_call: TRBV28; j_call: TRBJ2-1; cdr3_nt: TGTGCCAGCAGTTACCCCCTGACTAGCGGGGGGGCAACTACCACCTACAATGAGCAGTTCTTC; cdr3_aa: CASSYPLTSGGATTTYNEQFF
clone_size: many; d_call: NA; v_call: TRBV6-2/TRBV6-3; j_call: TRBJ2-1; cdr3_nt: TGTGCCAGCAGTCTTGGGGCCCTGGAGGCGAGCTCCTACAATGAGCAGTTCTTC; cdr3_aa: CASSLGALEASSYNEQFF
clone_size: many; d_call: NA; v_call: TRBV29-1; j_call: TRBJ1-1; cdr3_nt: TGCAGCGTTGCACAGTCGAACACTGAAGCTTTCTTT; cdr3_aa: CSVAQSNTEAFF
clone_size: NA; d_call: NA; v_call: TRBV29-1; j_call: TRBJ2-1; cdr3_nt: TGCAGCGTTGCAGGGTTGATCTACAATGAGCAGTTCTTC; cdr3_aa: CSVAGLIYNEQFF
clone_size: NA; d_call: NA; v_call: TRBV10-3; j_call: TRBJ2-5; cdr3_nt: TGTGCCATCGGGGGGACCGCTCCCGGGGAGACCCAGTACTTC; cdr3_aa: CAIGGTAPGETQYF
clone_size: NA; d_call: TRBD1; v_call: TRBV2; j_call: TRBJ1-4; cdr3_nt: TGTGCCAGCAGAGGGGACAGGGAAAAACTGTTTTTT; cdr3_aa: CASRGDREKLFF
clone_size: NA; d_call: TRBD1; v_call: TRBV19; j_call: TRBJ2-7; cdr3_nt: TGTGCCAGTAGCAGGGACAGCAACGAGCAGTACTTC; cdr3_aa: CASSRDSNEQYF
clone_size: many; d_call: NA; v_call: TRBV18; j_call: TRBJ2-1; cdr3_nt: TGTGCCAGCTCACCACCCGCCCTGGCCTACAATGAGCAGTTCTTC; cdr3_aa: CASSPPALAYNEQFF
clone_size: many; d_call: NA; v_call: TRBV27; j_call: TRBJ1-6; cdr3_nt: TGTGCCAGCAGTTTATCCAGATACTCACCCCTCCACTTT; cdr3_aa: CASSLSRYSPLHF
clone_size: NA; d_call: TRBD1; v_call: TRBV25-1; j_call: TRBJ2-1; cdr3_nt: TGTGCCAGCAGTCCCTGGACAGGCCCCAATGAGCAGTTCTTC; cdr3_aa: CASSPWTGPNEQFF
clone_size: NA; d_call: TRBD1; v_call: TRBV19; j_call: TRBJ1-2; cdr3_nt: TGTGCCAGTAGTACCCCCCGACAGGGGAATCGGGTTGGCTACACCTTC; cdr3_aa: CASSTPRQGNRVGYTF
clone_size: once; d_call: NA; v_call: TRBV28; j_call: TRBJ1-6; cdr3_nt: TGTGCCAGCAGTTTATCAGGGGCCGATTCACCCCTCCACTTT; cdr3_aa: CASSLSGADSPLHF
clone_size: many; d_call: NA; v_call: TRBV18; j_call: TRBJ2-3; cdr3_nt: TGTGCCAGCTCACCCCGGAGAGGGAGGGATACGCAGTATTTT; cdr3_aa: CASSPRRGRDTQYF
clone_size: many; d_call: NA; v_call: TRBV11-2; j_call: TRBJ2-6; cdr3_nt: TGTGCCAGCAGCTCGGACGTGCTCTCTGGGGCCAACGTCCTGACTTTC; cdr3_aa: CASSSDVLSGANVLTF
clone_size: many; d_call: NA; v_call: TRBV24-1; j_call: TRBJ2-2; cdr3_nt: TGTGCCACCAGCGATACACGTGCGAACACCGGGGAGCTGTTTTTT; cdr3_aa: CATSDTRANTGELFF
clone_size: few; d_call: TRBD1; v_call: TRBV27; j_call: TRBJ2-2; cdr3_nt: TGTGCCAGCAGCCTGGGACAGGGCCACGGGGAGCTGTTTTTT; cdr3_aa: CASSLGQGHGELFF
clone_size: many; d_call: NA; v_call: TRBV7-6; j_call: TRBJ2-3; cdr3_nt: TGTGCCAGCAGCTTAGCGAATACAGATACGCAGTATTTT; cdr3_aa: CASSLANTDTQYF
clone_size: many; d_call: NA; v_call: TRBV6-1; j_call: TRBJ2-7; cdr3_nt: TGTGCCAGCAATACGGACCTTTCCCTACGTCAGTACTTC; cdr3_aa: CASNTDLSLRQYF
clone_size: few; d_call: NA; v_call: TRBV7-2; j_call: TRBJ2-2; cdr3_nt: TGTGCCACTCGGGAGATTTCGAACACCGGGGAGCTGTTTTTT; cdr3_aa: CATREISNTGELFF
clone_size: many; d_call: NA; v_call: TRBV18; j_call: TRBJ2-3; cdr3_nt: TGTGCCAGCTCACCGTCCCTGACAGACCATACGCAGTATTTT; cdr3_aa: CASSPSLTDHTQYF
clone_size: many; d_call: NA; v_call: TRBV29-1; j_call: TRBJ2-5; cdr3_nt: TGCAGCGTTGAAGCCGGTGCCAGGGCTGAGACCCAGTACTTC; cdr3_aa: CSVEAGARAETQYF
clone_size: many; d_call: TRBD2; v_call: TRBV20-1; j_call: TRBJ2-1; cdr3_nt: TGCAGTGCTAGAGTACCGACTAGCGGGGGGACCTACAATGAGCAGTTCTTC; cdr3_aa: CSARVPTSGGTYNEQFF
clone_size: many; d_call: NA; v_call: TRBV6-1; j_call: TRBJ2-2; cdr3_nt: TGTGCCAGCAAGATAAGGGGCGGGACCAACACCGGGGAGCTGTTTTTT; cdr3_aa: CASKIRGGTNTGELFF
clone_size: many; d_call: TRBD1; v_call: TRBV12-3/TRBV12-4; j_call: TRBJ2-6; cdr3_nt: TGTGCCAGCAGTCCGTTGCAGGGACAGGGGGCTGGGGCCAACGTCCTGACTTTC; cdr3_aa: CASSPLQGQGAGANVLTF
clone_size: NA; d_call: TRBD2; v_call: TRBV24-1; j_call: TRBJ2-1; cdr3_nt: TGTGCCACCAGTGACTCCGGGACTAGCGGGGGGGCAATGATCGGGCAGTTCTTC; cdr3_aa: CATSDSGTSGGAMIGQFF
clone_size: many; d_call: NA; v_call: TRBV12-5; j_call: TRBJ1-2; cdr3_nt: TGTGCTAGTGGCGAGGTACTAGGGAACTCCTATGGCTACACCTTC; cdr3_aa: CASGEVLGNSYGYTF
clone_size: many; d_call: NA; v_call: TRBV14; j_call: TRBJ2-7; cdr3_nt: TGTGCCAGCAGCCAAGACCAAACAGGTCGCTTCTACTACGAGCAGTACTTC; cdr3_aa: CASSQDQTGRFYYEQYF
clone_size: NA; d_call: TRBD1; v_call: TRBV3-1; j_call: TRBJ1-2; cdr3_nt: TGTGCCAGCAGCCAAGAGCAAGGCACCGGGACAGGGGGCTCTGGCTACACCTTC; cdr3_aa: CASSQEQGTGTGGSGYTF
clone_size: many; d_call: TRBD1; v_call: TRBV12-3/TRBV12-4; j_call: TRBJ1-6; cdr3_nt: TGTGCCAGCAGGGCCCGGGACAGACCCCTCCACTTT; cdr3_aa: CASRARDRPLHF
clone_size: NA; d_call: TRBD1; v_call: TRBV10-1; j_call: TRBJ2-2; cdr3_nt: TGCGCCAGCAGTGTTGGGACAGGGGGCTTCGGGGAGCTGTTTTTT; cdr3_aa: CASSVGTGGFGELFF
clone_size: many; d_call: TRBD1; v_call: TRBV28; j_call: TRBJ1-6; cdr3_nt: TGTGCCAGCAGCCGGACAGGAATGGTACCCCTCCACTTT; cdr3_aa: CASSRTGMVPLHF
clone_size: many; d_call: TRBD1; v_call: TRBV12-3/TRBV12-4; j_call: TRBJ1-6; cdr3_nt: TGTGCCAGCAGCCGGACAGGGAGCAATCCACCCCTCCACTTT; cdr3_aa: CASSRTGSNPPLHF
clone_size: many; d_call: TRBD1; v_call: TRBV5-1; j_call: TRBJ2-3; cdr3_nt: TGCGCCAGCACGACTCCCGGGACAGATAGCACAGATACGCAGTATTTT; cdr3_aa: CASTTPGTDSTDTQYF
clone_size: many; d_call: TRBD1; v_call: TRBV6-1; j_call: TRBJ1-5; cdr3_nt: TGTGCCAGCAGTGAAAACAGGGGGCGGAATCAGCCCCAGCATTTT; cdr3_aa: CASSENRGRNQPQHF
clone_size: many; d_call: TRBD1; v_call: TRBV9; j_call: TRBJ2-1; cdr3_nt: TGTGCCAGCAGCGGGACAGGGAATCGGGCAGTAACCTACAATGAGCAGTTCTTC; cdr3_aa: CASSGTGNRAVTYNEQFF
clone_size: many; d_call: NA; v_call: TRBV6-1; j_call: TRBJ1-5; cdr3_nt: TGTGCCAGCAGTCCGCCGGATCTGATGGAGCCCCAGCATTTT; cdr3_aa: CASSPPDLMEPQHF
clone_size: NA; d_call: NA; v_call: TRBV2; j_call: TRBJ2-3; cdr3_nt: TGTGCCAGCAGTGTCGAACGGGGGCGTCCCACAGATACGCAGTATTTT; cdr3_aa: CASSVERGRPTDTQYF
clone_size: many; d_call: NA; v_call: TRBV4-1; j_call: TRBJ2-1; cdr3_nt: TGCGCCAGCAGCCAAGAAAGGATAACCTACAATGAGCAGTTCTTC; cdr3_aa: CASSQERITYNEQFF
clone_size: few; d_call: NA; v_call: TRBV15; j_call: TRBJ2-4; cdr3_nt: TGTGCCACCAGCAGAGATTCTGGGGGTATGGGTTTGAAAAACATTCAGTACTTC; cdr3_aa: CATSRDSGGMGLKNIQYF
clone_size: many; d_call: TRBD2; v_call: TRBV13; j_call: TRBJ2-1; cdr3_nt: TGTGCCAGCAGCCCTGGGGCTAGCGGGGGGGCCCACAATGAGCAGTTCTTC; cdr3_aa: CASSPGASGGAHNEQFF
clone_size: few; d_call: NA; v_call: TRBV12-3/TRBV12-4; j_call: TRBJ2-2; cdr3_nt: TGTGCCAGCAGTCTACCGGAGCGCGCCGGGGAGCTGTTTTTT; cdr3_aa: CASSLPERAGELFF
clone_size: few; d_call: NA; v_call: TRBV27; j_call: TRBJ2-2; cdr3_nt: TGTGCCAGCAGAAGGGGTGGGAACGGGGAGCTGTTTTTT; cdr3_aa: CASRRGGNGELFF
clone_size: many; d_call: TRBD2; v_call: TRBV12-3/TRBV12-4; j_call: TRBJ2-7; cdr3_nt: TGTGCCAGCACCCCCGGGGCGGGGGGTGGCTACGAGCAGTACTTC; cdr3_aa: CASTPGAGGGYEQYF
clone_size: many; d_call: NA; v_call: TRBV30; j_call: TRBJ2-7; cdr3_nt: TGTGCCTGGACCGGGCCAAACTCCTACGAGCAGTACTTC; cdr3_aa: CAWTGPNSYEQYF
clone_size: many; d_call: NA; v_call: TRBV20-1; j_call: TRBJ1-5; cdr3_nt: TGCAGTGCTAGGGGACGGTCTAGCAATCAGCCCCAGCATTTT; cdr3_aa: CSARGRSSNQPQHF
clone_size: many; d_call: NA; v_call: TRBV11-2; j_call: TRBJ2-3; cdr3_nt: TGTGCCAGCAGACCCCTCGGGGTTGGAGTTCACGAAGCTAGCACAGATACGCAGTATTTT; cdr3_aa: CASRPLGVGVHEASTDTQYF
clone_size: many; d_call: NA; v_call: TRBV29-1; j_call: TRBJ2-3; cdr3_nt: TGCAGCGTGAAACAGGGTAACACAGATACGCAGTATTTT; cdr3_aa: CSVKQGNTDTQYF
clone_size: NA; d_call: NA; v_call: TRBV28; j_call: TRBJ2-7; cdr3_nt: TGTGCCAGCAGTTCACCGGGGGCCCACGAGCAGTACTTC; cdr3_aa: CASSSPGAHEQYF
clone_size: many; d_call: TRBD1; v_call: TRBV12-3/TRBV12-4; j_call: TRBJ2-1; cdr3_nt: TGTGCCAGCAGTTTCGGACAGGGGGAGCAGTTCTTC; cdr3_aa: CASSFGQGEQFF
clone_size: NA; d_call: NA; v_call: TRBV9; j_call: TRBJ2-2; cdr3_nt: TGTGCCAGCAGCGTAGATGTGGGGGAGAACACCGGGGAGCTGTTTTTT; cdr3_aa: CASSVDVGENTGELFF
clone_size: many; d_call: NA; v_call: TRBV7-9; j_call: TRBJ2-5; cdr3_nt: TGTGCCAGCAGCTTCAGCATGATGGAGACCCAGTACTTC; cdr3_aa: CASSFSMMETQYF